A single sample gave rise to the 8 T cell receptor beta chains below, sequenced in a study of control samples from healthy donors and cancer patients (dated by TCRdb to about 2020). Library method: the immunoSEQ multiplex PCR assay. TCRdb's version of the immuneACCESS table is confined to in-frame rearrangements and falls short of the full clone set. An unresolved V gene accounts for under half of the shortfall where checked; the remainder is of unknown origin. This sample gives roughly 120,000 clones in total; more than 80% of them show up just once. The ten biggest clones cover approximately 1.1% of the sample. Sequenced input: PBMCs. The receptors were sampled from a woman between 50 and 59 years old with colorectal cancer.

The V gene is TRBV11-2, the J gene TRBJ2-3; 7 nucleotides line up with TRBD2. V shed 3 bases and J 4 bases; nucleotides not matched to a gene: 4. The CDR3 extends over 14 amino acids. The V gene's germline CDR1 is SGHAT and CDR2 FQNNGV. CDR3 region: CASSFSGISDTQYF. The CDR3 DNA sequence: TGTGCCAGCAGCTTCAGCGGGATCTCAGATACGCAGTATTTT. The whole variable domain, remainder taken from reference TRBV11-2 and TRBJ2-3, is EAGVAQSPRYKIIEKRQSVAFWCNPISGHATLYWYQQILGQGPKLLIQFQNNGVVDDSQLPKDRFSAERLKGVDSTLKIQPAKLEDSAVYLCASSFSGISDTQYFGPGTRLTVL.

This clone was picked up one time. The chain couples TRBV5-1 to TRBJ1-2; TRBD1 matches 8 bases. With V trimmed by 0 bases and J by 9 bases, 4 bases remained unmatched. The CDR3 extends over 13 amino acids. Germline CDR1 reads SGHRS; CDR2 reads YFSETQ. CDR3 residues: CASSLAGGESYTF. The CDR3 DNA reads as TGCGCCAGCAGCTTGGCAGGGGGCGAGAGCTACACCTTC.

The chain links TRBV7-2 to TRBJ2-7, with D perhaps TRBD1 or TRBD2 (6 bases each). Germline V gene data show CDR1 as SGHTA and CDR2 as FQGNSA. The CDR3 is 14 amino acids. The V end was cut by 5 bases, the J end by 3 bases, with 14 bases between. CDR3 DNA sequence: TGTGCCAGCAGCCCGGGTAGGGGGGTCTACGAGCAGTACTTC. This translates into CASSPGRGVYEQYF.

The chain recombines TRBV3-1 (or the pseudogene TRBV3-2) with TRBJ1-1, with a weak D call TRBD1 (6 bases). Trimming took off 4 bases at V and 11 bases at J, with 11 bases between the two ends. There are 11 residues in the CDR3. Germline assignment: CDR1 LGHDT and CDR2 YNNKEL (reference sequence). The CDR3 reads CASSPGGAAFF. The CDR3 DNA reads TGTGCCAGCAGCCCCGGGGGGGCTGCTTTCTTT.

The CDR3 spells CAIRGTSGGFTDTQYF. As DNA, the CDR3 is TGTGCCATCAGGGGGACTAGCGGGGGGTTCACAGATACGCAGTATTTT. The chain joins TRBV10-3 to TRBJ2-3; 15 bases are shared with TRBD2. CDR1 and CDR2 (germline): ENHRY, SYGVKD. The CDR3 contains 16 residues. Unmatched junction bases numbered 3, after V lost 6 bases and J lost 2 bases.

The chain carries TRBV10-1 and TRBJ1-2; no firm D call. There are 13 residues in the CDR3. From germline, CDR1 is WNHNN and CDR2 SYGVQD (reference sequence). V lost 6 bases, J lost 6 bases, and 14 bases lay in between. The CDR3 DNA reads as TGCGCCAGCAGCCAAGGACGAACCAATGGCTACACCTTC. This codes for CASSQGRTNGYTF.

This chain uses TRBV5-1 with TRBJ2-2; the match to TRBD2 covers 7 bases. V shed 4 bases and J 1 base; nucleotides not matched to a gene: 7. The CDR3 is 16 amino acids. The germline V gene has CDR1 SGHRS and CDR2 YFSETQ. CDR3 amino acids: CASSTSPGGNTGELFF. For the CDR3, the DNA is TGCGCCAGCAGCACAAGTCCGGGAGGGAACACCGGGGAGCTGTTTTTT.

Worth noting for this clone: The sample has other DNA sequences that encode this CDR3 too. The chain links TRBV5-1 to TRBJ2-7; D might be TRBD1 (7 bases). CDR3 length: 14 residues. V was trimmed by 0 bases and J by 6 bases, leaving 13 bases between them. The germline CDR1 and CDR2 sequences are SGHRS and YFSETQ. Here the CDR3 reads CASSLGQGGGEQYF. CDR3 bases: TGCGCCAGCAGCTTGGGTCAGGGGGGAGGCGAGCAGTACTTC.